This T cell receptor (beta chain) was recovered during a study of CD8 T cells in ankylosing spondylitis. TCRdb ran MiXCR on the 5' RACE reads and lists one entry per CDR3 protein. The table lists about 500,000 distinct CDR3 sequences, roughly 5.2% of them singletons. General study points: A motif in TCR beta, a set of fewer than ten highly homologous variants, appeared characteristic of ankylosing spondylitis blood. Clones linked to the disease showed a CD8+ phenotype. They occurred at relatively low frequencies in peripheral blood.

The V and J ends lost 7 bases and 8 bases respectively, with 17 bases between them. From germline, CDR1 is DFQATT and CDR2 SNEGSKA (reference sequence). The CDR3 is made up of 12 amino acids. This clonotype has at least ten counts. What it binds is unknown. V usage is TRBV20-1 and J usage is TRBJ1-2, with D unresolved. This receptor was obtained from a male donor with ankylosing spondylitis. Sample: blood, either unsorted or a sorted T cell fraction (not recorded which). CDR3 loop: CSVRARLGGYTF. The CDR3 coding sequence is TGCAGTGTCCGGGCGCGGCTAGGCGGCTACACCTTC.